These 12 T cell receptor beta chains were sequenced from one sample in a study of T-cell memory formation after mild COVID-19. TCRdb ran MiXCR on the 5' RACE reads and lists one entry per CDR3 protein. Of almost 350,000 distinct CDR3 sequences in the sample, approximately 22% were seen once. The sample comprised PBMCs or a T cell subset sorted from them (not recorded which). The receptors were gathered from a man between 18 and 35 years old who had mild COVID-19 (a few samples of this study predate the infection). Cell type and time point are not known.

The chain is built from TRBV7-2 and TRBJ2-5; D not resolved. V dropped 5 bases and J dropped 1 base, with 11 bases sitting between them. Germline CDR1 is SGHTA and CDR2 is FQGNSA. This CDR3 has 14 residues. Written as DNA, the CDR3 is TGTGCCAGCAGCCGGACGGCGACCCAAGAGACCCAGTACTTC. Translating gives CASSRTATQETQYF. Full variable domain (missing parts from reference TRBV7-2 and TRBJ2-5): GAGVSQSPSNKVTEKGKDVELRCDPISGHTALYWYRQSLGQGLEFLIYFQGNSAPDKSGLPSDRFSAERTGGSVSTLTIQRTQQEDSAVYLCASSRTATQETQYFGPGTRLLVL.

This clonotype was observed a handful of times. The chain is built from TRBV5-1 and TRBJ2-2, with D unclear. With 1 base removed from V and 6 bases from J, the gap between germline ends came to 7 bases. This CDR3 has 13 amino acids. Germline CDR1 reads SGHRS; CDR2 reads YFSETQ. The CDR3 region is CASSLSVPGELFF. For the CDR3, the DNA is TGCGCCAGCAGCTTGAGTGTCCCCGGGGAGCTGTTTTTT. Full variable domain (remainder filled in from reference TRBV5-1 and TRBJ2-2): KAGVTQTPRYLIKTRGQQVTLSCSPISGHRSVSWYQQTPGQGLQFLFEYFSETQRNKGNFPGRFSGRQFSNSRSEMNVSTLELGDSALYLCASSLSVPGELFFGEGSRLTVL.

The V and J genes are TRBV29-1 and TRBJ1-2; D uncertain. Trimming removed 5 bases from V and 4 bases from J, with 20 bases in between. The CDR3 is made up of 15 amino acids. Germline V gene sequence: CDR1 SQVTM, CDR2 ANQGSEA. CDR3 coding DNA: TGCAGCGTTCTTTTCCTCCAAGAGGGCCCCTATGGCTACACCTTC. Encoded protein: CSVLFLQEGPYGYTF.

This clonotype was counted a single time. V usage is TRBV28 and J usage is TRBJ1-2, with D perhaps TRBD1 (6 bases). The CDR3 extends over 13 amino acids. The germline V and J ends were trimmed by 9 bases and 8 bases, with 19 bases remaining between them. The germline CDR1 and CDR2 sequences are MDHEN and SYDVKM. DNA for the CDR3: TGTGCCAGGGAGCGACGGGACATCTTAGGCTACACCTTC. As protein: CARERRDILGYTF.

In its sample, this clonotype was seen a few times. The chain recombines TRBV10-3 with TRBJ1-2, with D perhaps matching TRBD1 (5 bases). V lost 10 bases and J lost 8, with 17 bases in between. The CDR3 runs 12 residues. The V gene's germline CDR1 is ENHRY and CDR2 SYGVKD. CDR3 bases: TGTGCCACGTCCCAGGGTCCGGGCGGCTACACCTTC. Translation: CATSQGPGGYTF.

This chain joins TRBV25-1 and TRBJ2-5; 8 bases are a match to TRBD1. There are 14 residues in the CDR3. With V trimmed by 4 bases and J by 5 bases, 6 bases remained unmatched. Germline assignment: CDR1 MGHDK and CDR2 SYGVNS. CDR3 sequence reads: CASSGGRGLETQYF. CDR3 coding DNA: TGTGCCAGCAGTGGCGGCAGGGGGCTCGAGACCCAGTACTTC.

This clonotype was detected many times. In DNA, the CDR3 is TGCAGTGCTGTTCCCGGGACTAGCGGGGGCACAGATACGCAGTATTTT. It codes for CSAVPGTSGGTDTQYF. This chain uses TRBV20-1 with TRBJ2-3; 13 positions match TRBD2. The CDR3 runs 16 residues. Germline V gene sequence: CDR1 DFQATT, CDR2 SNEGSKA (reference sequence). V shed 5 bases and J 1 base; nucleotides not matched to a gene: 6.

This clonotype was observed a handful of times. The chain links TRBV7-3 to TRBJ2-1; tentatively, D is TRBD1 or TRBD2 (5 bases each). The V and J ends lost 6 bases and 12 bases respectively, with 24 bases between them. Germline loops: CDR1 SGHTA, CDR2 FQGTGA. The CDR3 length is 15 residues. CDR3 sequence reads: CASSPTGARGRGQFF. As DNA, the CDR3 is TGTGCCAGCAGTCCCACAGGAGCCCGGGGTCGGGGGCAGTTCTTC.

This clonotype was counted only a few times. The chain employs TRBV11-2 and TRBJ1-6, with D maybe TRBD1 (6 bases). The germline V gene encodes CDR1 SGHAT and CDR2 FQNNGV. V was clipped by 5 bases and J by 3 bases, with 14 bases between them. The CDR3 covers 16 residues. CDR3 coding DNA: TGTGCCAGCAGCGGGGGGCAGGGGTTCTATAATTCACCCCTCCACTTT. It specifies CASSGGQGFYNSPLHF.

This chain connects TRBV4-1 to TRBJ2-7, with D perhaps matching TRBD1 (6 bases). V lost 1 base and J 0 bases, leaving 16 bases between the germline ends. CDR1 is MGHRA, CDR2 YSYEKL, per germline. The CDR3 contains 17 residues. The CDR3 DNA reads as TGCGCCAGCAGCCAAGGGTCCGGGACATACTACTCCTACGAGCAGTACTTC. Encoded protein: CASSQGSGTYYSYEQYF.

The gene calls are TRBV20-1 and TRBJ2-2; D is ambiguous. CDR3 size: 11 residues. V lost 3 bases and J 6 bases, leaving 5 bases between the germline ends. Germline-derived CDR1 and CDR2 are DFQATT and SNEGSKA (reference sequence). As DNA, the CDR3 is TGCAGTGCTAGCAGTCCCGGGGAGCTGTTTTTT. Translation gives CSASSPGELFF.

This clonotype was seen only once. The chain uses TRBV7-2 and TRBJ1-1; 11 bases align to TRBD1. Germline V gene lookup returns CDR1 SGHTA and CDR2 FQGNSA. The trim removed 5 bases at V and 11 bases at J, leaving 13 bases unmatched. There are 15 residues in the CDR3. The CDR3 loop is CASSNRDRGIYHAFF. CDR3 nucleotide sequence: TGTGCCAGCAGCAACCGGGACAGGGGGATATACCACGCTTTCTTT. Combining the CDR3 with reference TRBV7-2 and TRBJ1-1 gives the whole variable domain GAGVSQSPSNKVTEKGKDVELRCDPISGHTALYWYRQSLGQGLEFLIYFQGNSAPDKSGLPSDRFSAERTGGSVSTLTIQRTQQEDSAVYLCASSNRDRGIYHAFFGQGTRLTVV.